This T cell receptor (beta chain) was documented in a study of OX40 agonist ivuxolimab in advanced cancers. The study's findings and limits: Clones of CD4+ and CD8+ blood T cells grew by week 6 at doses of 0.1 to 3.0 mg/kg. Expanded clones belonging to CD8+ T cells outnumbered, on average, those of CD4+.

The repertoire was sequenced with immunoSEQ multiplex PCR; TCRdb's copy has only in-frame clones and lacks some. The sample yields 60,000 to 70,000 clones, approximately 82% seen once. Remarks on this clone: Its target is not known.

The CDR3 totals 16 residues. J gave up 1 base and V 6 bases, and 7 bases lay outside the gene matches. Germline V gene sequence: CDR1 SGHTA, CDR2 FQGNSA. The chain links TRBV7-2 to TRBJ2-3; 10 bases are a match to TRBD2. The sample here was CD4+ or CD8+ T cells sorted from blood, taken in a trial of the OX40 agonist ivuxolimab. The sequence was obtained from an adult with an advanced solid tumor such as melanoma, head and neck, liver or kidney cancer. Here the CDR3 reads CASRTNLAGGTDTQYF. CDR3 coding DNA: TGTGCCAGCAGGACTAATCTAGCGGGAGGCACAGATACGCAGTATTTT. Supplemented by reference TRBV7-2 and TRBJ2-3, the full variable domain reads GAGVSQSPSNKVTEKGKDVELRCDPISGHTALYWYRQSLGQGLEFLIYFQGNSAPDKSGLPSDRFSAERTGGSVSTLTIQRTQQEDSAVYLCASRTNLAGGTDTQYFGPGTRLTVL.